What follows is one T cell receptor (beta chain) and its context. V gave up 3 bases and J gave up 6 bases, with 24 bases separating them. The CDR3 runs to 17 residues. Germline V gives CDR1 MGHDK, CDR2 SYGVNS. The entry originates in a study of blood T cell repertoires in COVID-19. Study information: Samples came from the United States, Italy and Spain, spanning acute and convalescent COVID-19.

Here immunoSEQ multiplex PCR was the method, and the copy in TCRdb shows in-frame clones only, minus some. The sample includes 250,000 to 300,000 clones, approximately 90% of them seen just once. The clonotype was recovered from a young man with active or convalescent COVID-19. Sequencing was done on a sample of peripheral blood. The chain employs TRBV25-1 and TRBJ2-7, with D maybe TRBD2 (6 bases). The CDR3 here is CASSDTGFGGTAAEQYF. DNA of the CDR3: TGTGCCAGCAGTGATACGGGGTTCGGGGGAACGGCGGCCGAGCAGTACTTC.